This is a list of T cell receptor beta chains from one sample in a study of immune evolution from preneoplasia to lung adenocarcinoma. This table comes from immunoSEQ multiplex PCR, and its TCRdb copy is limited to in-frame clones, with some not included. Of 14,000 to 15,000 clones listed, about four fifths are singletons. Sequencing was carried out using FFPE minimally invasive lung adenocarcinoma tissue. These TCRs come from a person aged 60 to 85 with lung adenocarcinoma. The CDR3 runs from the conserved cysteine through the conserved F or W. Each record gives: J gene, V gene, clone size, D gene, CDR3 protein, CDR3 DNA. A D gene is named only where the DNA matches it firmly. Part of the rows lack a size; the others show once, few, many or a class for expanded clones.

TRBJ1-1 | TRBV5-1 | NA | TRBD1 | CASSPGTEGTEAFF | TGCGCCAGCAGCCCCGGGACAGAAGGCACTGAAGCTTTCTTT
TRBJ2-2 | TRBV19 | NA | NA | CAIGTVNTGELFF | TGTGCCATAGGGACGGTGAACACCGGGGAGCTGTTTTTT
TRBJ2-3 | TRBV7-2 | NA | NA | CASGLGITSTDTQYF | TGTGCCAGCGGCCTAGGGATTACGAGCACAGATACGCAGTATTTT
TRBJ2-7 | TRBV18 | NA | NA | CASSPLAATYEQYF | TGTGCCAGCTCACCACTTGCAGCAACCTACGAGCAGTACTTC
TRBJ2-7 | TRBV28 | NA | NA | CASSFSQGTYEQYF | TGTGCCAGCAGTTTCTCGCAGGGTACCTACGAGCAGTACTTC
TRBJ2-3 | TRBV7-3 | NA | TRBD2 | CASSPRLRQTSGESTDTQYF | TGTGCCAGCAGCCCCCGACTCAGACAGACTAGCGGGGAAAGCACAGATACGCAGTATTTT
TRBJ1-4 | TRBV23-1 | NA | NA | CASSPTRAGDEKLFF | TGCGCCAGCAGTCCCACTCGGGCGGGGGATGAAAAACTGTTTTTT
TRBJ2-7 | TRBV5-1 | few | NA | CASADGYEQYF | TGCGCCAGCGCGGACGGCTACGAGCAGTACTTC
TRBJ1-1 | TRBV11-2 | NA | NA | CASRVTGGQKNTEAFF | TGTGCCAGCAGAGTAACCGGGGGCCAGAAGAACACTGAAGCTTTCTTT
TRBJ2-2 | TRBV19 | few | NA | CASSNRSGQNTGELFF | TGTGCCAGTAGTAATAGATCGGGGCAGAACACCGGGGAGCTGTTTTTT
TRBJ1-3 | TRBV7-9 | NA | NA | CASSFPGGYHHSGNTIYF | TGTGCCAGCAGCTTCCCGGGGGGCTACCATCACTCTGGAAACACCATATATTTT
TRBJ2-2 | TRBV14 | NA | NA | CASSPSGRELFF | NA
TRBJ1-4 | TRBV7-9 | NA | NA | CASSPGHLGGDEKLFF | TGTGCCAGCAGCCCCGGACATCTCGGCGGGGATGAAAAACTGTTTTTT
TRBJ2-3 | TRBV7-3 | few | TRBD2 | CASRVGLAGFTDTQYF | TGTGCCAGCAGAGTGGGACTAGCGGGCTTCACAGATACGCAGTATTTT
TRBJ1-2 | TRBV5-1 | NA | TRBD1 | CASNPGQGLDGYTF | TGCGCCAGCAACCCGGGACAGGGCCTCGATGGCTACACCTTC
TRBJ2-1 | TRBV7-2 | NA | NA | CASSLSPGLILGEQFF | TGTGCCAGCAGCCTTTCCCCGGGATTAATTTTAGGTGAGCAGTTCTTC
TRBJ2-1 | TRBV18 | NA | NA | CASSVEGRDNEQFF | TGTGCCAGCTCAGTGGAGGGGCGGGACAATGAGCAGTTCTTC
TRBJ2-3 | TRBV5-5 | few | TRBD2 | CASSFSGASAITDTQYF | TGTGCCAGCAGCTTTAGCGGGGCCTCGGCTATCACAGATACGCAGTATTTT
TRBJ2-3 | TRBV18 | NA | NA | CASSPPSTDTQYF | TGTGCCAGCTCACCACCGAGCACAGATACGCAGTATTTT
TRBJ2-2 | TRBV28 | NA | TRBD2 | CASSGVQGTSGSNTGELFF | TGTGCCAGCAGCGGGGTCCAGGGGACTAGCGGATCGAACACCGGGGAGCTGTTTTTT
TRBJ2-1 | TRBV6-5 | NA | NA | CASWGFNEQFF | TGTGCCAGCTGGGGTTTCAATGAGCAGTTCTTC
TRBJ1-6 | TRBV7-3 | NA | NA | CASSPHPESPLHF | TGTGCCAGCAGCCCCCATCCCGAATCACCCCTCCACTTT
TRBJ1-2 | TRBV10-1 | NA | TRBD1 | CASSDSPGTGNGGGYGYTF | TGCGCCAGCAGTGATAGCCCCGGGACAGGGAACGGGGGCGGCTATGGCTACACCTTC
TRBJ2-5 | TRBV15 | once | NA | CATSRDPHRETQYF | TGTGCCACCAGCAGAGATCCCCATCGCGAGACCCAGTACTTC
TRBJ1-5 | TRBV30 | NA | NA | CAWSGGLYSNQPQHF | TGTGCCTGGAGTGGGGGACTATATAGCAATCAGCCCCAGCATTTT
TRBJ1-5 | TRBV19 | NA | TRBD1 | CASSYRDRTYSNQPQHF | TGTGCCAGTAGTTACCGGGACAGAACTTATAGCAATCAGCCCCAGCATTTT
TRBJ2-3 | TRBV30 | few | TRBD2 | CAWQLAVGTDTQYF | TGTGCCTGGCAACTAGCGGTGGGCACAGATACGCAGTATTTT
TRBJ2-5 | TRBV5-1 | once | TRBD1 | CASSLFPGQGQETQYF | TGCGCCAGCAGCTTATTCCCGGGACAGGGCCAAGAGACCCAGTACTTC
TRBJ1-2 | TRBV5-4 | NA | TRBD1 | CASSYRTGTGYGYTF | TGTGCCAGCAGCTATAGGACAGGGACGGGGTATGGCTACACCTTC
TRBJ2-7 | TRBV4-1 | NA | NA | CASSQDEGRPYEQYF | TGCGCCAGCAGCCAAGATGAGGGCAGACCCTACGAGCAGTACTTC
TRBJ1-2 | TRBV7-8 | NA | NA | CASSSSGTSFLGYTF | TGTGCCAGCAGCTCGTCAGGGACAAGTTTTTTAGGCTACACCTTC
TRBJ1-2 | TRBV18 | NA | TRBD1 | CASSPQGQTFGYGYTF | TGTGCCAGCTCACCACAGGGACAGACCTTTGGCTATGGCTACACCTTC
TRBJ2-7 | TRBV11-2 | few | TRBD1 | CASSTRQGPREQYF | TGTGCCAGCAGCACCCGACAGGGACCGAGAGAGCAGTACTTC
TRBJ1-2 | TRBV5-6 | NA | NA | CASRRWMGNTLLNYGYTF | TGTGCCAGCAGGCGATGGATGGGAAATACACTCCTTAACTATGGCTACACCTTC
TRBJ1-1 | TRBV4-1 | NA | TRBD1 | CASSQWGRDRGVNTEAFF | TGCGCCAGCAGCCAATGGGGAAGGGACAGGGGGGTGAACACTGAAGCTTTCTTT
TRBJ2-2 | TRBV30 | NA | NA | CAWKGANTGELFF | TGTGCCTGGAAGGGGGCGAACACCGGGGAGCTGTTTTTT
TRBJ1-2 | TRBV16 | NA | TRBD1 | CASSQSDRGYGYTF | TGTGCCAGCAGCCAATCCGACAGGGGGTATGGCTACACCTTC
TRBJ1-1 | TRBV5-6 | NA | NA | CASNQRGQWTEAFF | TGTGCCAGCAACCAAAGAGGGCAGTGGACTGAAGCTTTCTTT
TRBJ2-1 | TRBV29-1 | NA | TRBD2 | CSVKQHSSSGRNEQFF | TGCAGCGTTAAACAACATTCTTCTAGCGGGAGGAATGAGCAGTTCTTC
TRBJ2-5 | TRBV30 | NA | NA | CAWSINNAQYF | TGTGCCTGGAGTATTAATAATGCCCAGTACTTC
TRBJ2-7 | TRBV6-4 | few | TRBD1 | CASSDLTGQGRHEQYF | TGTGCCAGCAGTGACCTAACGGGACAGGGGAGGCACGAGCAGTACTTC
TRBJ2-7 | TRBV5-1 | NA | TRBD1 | CASSSGQGYEQYF | TGCGCCAGCAGCTCCGGACAGGGCTACGAGCAGTACTTC
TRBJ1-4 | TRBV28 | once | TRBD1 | CASTPDRVVKLFF | TGTGCCAGCACCCCGGACAGGGTGGTAAAACTGTTTTTT